This T cell receptor beta chain comes out of a study of blood T cell repertoires in COVID-19. Background on the study: The study drew acute and convalescent COVID-19 samples from the United States, Italy and Spain. PBMCs, B-cell-depleted T cells, or T cells were the source of the cDNA or gDNA that made up the material.

In the authors' workflow: Reference gene primer amplification gave estimated nucleated cell counts. The repertoire was sequenced with immunoSEQ multiplex PCR; TCRdb's copy has only in-frame clones and lacks some. The DNA was the basis for D and trimming; V, J and clone size are from that table. The sample records around 310,000 clones, 89% being singletons. The J segment lost 3 bases and the V segment lost 6 bases, leaving 7 bases of the junction unmatched. The CDR3 spans 15 residues. From germline, CDR1 is MNHEY and CDR2 SVGAGI. Cohort 3 recovery required two negative PCRs, clearance, or symptom resolution.

This receptor was obtained from a woman aged 25 to 45 who had recovered from COVID-19. The sample comprised PBMCs or T cells enriched from blood (not recorded which). The V and J genes are TRBV6-5 and TRBJ2-2; TRBD2 matches at 7 bases. CDR3 coding DNA: TGTGCCAGCAGAGAGTGGGAGGGGTACACCGGGGAGCTGTTTTTT. It yields the protein CASREWEGYTGELFF.